The next 10 T cell receptor beta chains were all read from a single sample in a study of cytomegalovirus exposure and HLA in healthy donors (dated by TCRdb to 2015 to 2018). Libraries were made using the immunoSEQ multiplex PCR assay. For the multiplex PCR, a mixture combining 60 forward primers for TCR Vbeta segments and 13 reverse primers for TCR Jbeta segments was used. Entries here come from immuneACCESS through TCRdb and include only in-frame sequences with V and J called. Some clones fail to appear in such tables; in the studies checked, an unresolved V gene covers under half of the shortfall, and the cause of the remainder is unknown. Present in this sample are about 110,000 clones, 74% of which were seen just once. The ten largest clones take up around 2.5% of the sample. Material: PBMCs. The receptor source for this set is a man in his fifties in good health and CMV-seropositive.

The rearrangement joins TRBV7-3 to TRBJ2-5, with 10 bases fitting TRBD2. The V gene end was trimmed by 1 base and the J gene end by 3 bases; junction bases not matched to a gene: 11. Germline V gene sequence: CDR1 SGHTA, CDR2 FQGTGA. This CDR3 contains 18 residues. The chain's CDR3 is CASSLIGLADTSEETQYF. In nucleotides, the CDR3 is TGTGCCAGCAGCTTAATAGGACTAGCGGACACCAGTGAAGAGACCCAGTACTTC.

The chain recombines TRBV30 with TRBJ2-5; 11 positions match TRBD2. Germline trimming cut 8 bases from V and 5 bases from J; bases unmatched to any gene: 10. The CDR3 is made up of 14 amino acids. Germline CDR1 GTSNPN, CDR2 SVGIG (reference sequence). The CDR3 protein is CAGLAGGGGETQYF. CDR3 DNA sequence: TGTGCCGGCCTAGCGGGAGGCGGGGGGGAGACCCAGTACTTC.

The chain uses TRBV10-2 and TRBJ1-1; TRBD1 agrees at 9 bases. The CDR3 covers 13 residues. Germline lookup yields CDR1 WSHSY and CDR2 SAAADI. The V and J ends lost 6 bases and 4 bases, in that order; junction bases with no gene match: 3. CDR3 amino acids: CASRRDRVTEAFF. CDR3 nucleotide sequence: TGCGCCAGCAGGCGGGACAGGGTCACTGAAGCTTTCTTT.

The gene calls are TRBV5-1 and TRBJ1-6; 7 bases are a match to TRBD1. Trimming removed 2 bases from V and 10 bases from J; junction bases left unmatched: 6. Germline assignment: CDR1 SGHRS and CDR2 YFSETQ. The CDR3 is 14 amino acids. CDR3 sequence reads: CASSLGQAASPLHF. CDR3 DNA: TGCGCCAGCAGCTTAGGACAGGCTGCGTCACCCCTCCACTTT. The full variable domain, rest sourced from reference TRBV5-1 and TRBJ1-6, is KAGVTQTPRYLIKTRGQQVTLSCSPISGHRSVSWYQQTPGQGLQFLFEYFSETQRNKGNFPGRFSGRQFSNSRSEMNVSTLELGDSALYLCASSLGQAASPLHFGNGTRLTVT.

This chain uses TRBV10-1 with TRBJ2-2, with TRBD1 matching 7 bases. The CDR3 is 16 residues long. From germline, CDR1 is WNHNN and CDR2 SYGVQD (reference sequence). J gave up 4 bases and V 1 base, and 6 bases lay outside the gene matches. The CDR3 nucleotides are TGCGCCAGCAGTGAGTTTCGACAGGGAAGCACCGGGGAGCTGTTTTTT. It is translated as CASSEFRQGSTGELFF.

This chain links TRBV19 with TRBJ2-5; D may be TRBD1 (6 bases). The CDR3 covers 16 residues. Germline assignment: CDR1 LNHDA and CDR2 SQIVND (reference sequence). Trimming shortened V by 5 bases and J by 0 bases, and 16 bases separated the two germline ends. The CDR3 loop is CASSWKDSRYQETQYF. The CDR3 nucleotides are TGTGCCAGTAGTTGGAAGGACAGTCGGTACCAAGAGACCCAGTACTTC. Complete variable domain (other parts from reference TRBV19 and TRBJ2-5): DGGITQSPKYLFRKEGQNVTLSCEQNLNHDAMYWYRQDPGQGLRLIYYSQIVNDFQKGDIAEGYSVSREKKESFPLTVTSAQKNPTAFYLCASSWKDSRYQETQYFGPGTRLLVL.

About this clone itself: Compared with germline, one end of the junction differs, possibly owing to a read error. The V gene is TRBV18, the J gene TRBJ2-4, with D possibly being TRBD2 (6 bases). Germline V gives CDR1 KGHSH, CDR2 LQKENI. The CDR3 contains 16 residues. CDR3 amino acids: CASSPVGLLAKNSQYF. The CDR3 DNA is TGTGCCAGCTCACCCGTGGGACTTTTAGCCAAAAACAGTCAGTACTTC.

The chain couples TRBV10-3 to TRBJ2-7; possibly TRBD1 for D (7 bases). The CDR3 consists of 12 residues. V lost 5 bases and J lost 9, with 14 bases in between. In germline, CDR1 is ENHRY, CDR2 SYGVKD. The CDR3, as DNA: TGTGCCATCAGTCGTGACAGGGAGGCGCAGTACTTC. Translated: CAISRDREAQYF.

On this clone itself: The same CDR3 is also encoded by other DNA sequences in this sample. The rearrangement uses TRBV5-1 and TRBJ2-3, with D tentatively TRBD1 (5 bases). The CDR3 contains 14 residues. CDR1 SGHRS and CDR2 YFSETQ come from the germline V gene. The ends were cut back, 0 bases at V and 2 bases at J, with 7 bases in the middle. CDR3 nucleotide sequence: TGCGCCAGCAGCTTGGGACAGTCCACAGATACGCAGTATTTT. Encoded protein: CASSLGQSTDTQYF.

The V call is TRBV6-4, the J call TRBJ2-5, with D perhaps matching TRBD2 (5 bases). V lost 8 bases to trimming and J lost 2 bases, with 12 bases between them. The CDR3 has 13 residues. The V gene's germline CDR1 is MRHNA and CDR2 SNTAGT. This chain's CDR3 is CASHLRTQETQYF. The CDR3 DNA follows: TGTGCCAGCCACCTTAGGACTCAAGAGACCCAGTACTTC.